This T cell receptor beta chain is drawn from a study of T cells and copy number aberrations in small-cell lung cancer. The method was immunoSEQ multiplex PCR; TCRdb's version includes in-frame clones alone and lacks a portion of them. Found here are 2,000 or so clones, more than 75% of them singletons; the top ten hold roughly 9.5%. Germline V gene sequence: CDR1 MNHEY, CDR2 SVGAGI. The CDR3 extends over 13 amino acids. V lost 10 bases and J lost 6, with 16 bases in between. All donors had upfront surgery, without preoperative chemotherapy or radiotherapy, and never received immunotherapy. Tumor regions needed an expected yield of at least 150 ng DNA. Study-level results: Compared with adjacent lung tissue, tumors had lower T-cell richness and clonality and non-significantly lower density. Tumors with more copy number aberrations had lower T-cell density, richness, clonality.

Notes on this clone: Antigen: not known.

This TCR was sampled from a man aged 55-75 years with small cell lung cancer. The chain carries TRBV6-5 and TRBJ2-1, with unresolved D. What was sequenced was tumor tissue. CDR3 in DNA: TGTGCCAACAGCCCCAGGTATGCCAATGAGCAGTTCTTC. Encoded protein: CANSPRYANEQFF.